Listed below are T cell receptor beta chains from one sample, sequenced in a study of T cell responses to AZD1222 COVID-19 vaccine. The table came from immunoSEQ multiplex PCR; TCRdb's copy has only in-frame clones and leaves some out. The sample carries around 160,000 clones, around 92% recorded once. The sequenced sample was peripheral blood, obtained 28 days after the second AZD1222 dose. These receptors were collected from an adult who received the AZD1222 COVID-19 vaccine. CDR3s include the opening cysteine and the closing phenylalanine or tryptophan. The D gene is left open where the match is weak. Not all rows give a size; the values are once, few, many and, for expanded clones, a class.

TRBV7-2	NA	NA	TRBJ1-2	CASSLEILSGGYTF	TGTGCCAGCAGCTTAGAGATCCTGAGTGGTGGCTACACCTTC
TRBV10-3	NA	TRBD2	TRBJ2-1	CAISATSGSYNEQFF	TGTGCCATCAGTGCGACTAGCGGGAGCTACAATGAGCAGTTCTTC
TRBV4-1	NA	TRBD2	TRBJ2-1	CASSELAGVVDEQFF	TGCGCCAGCAGCGAACTAGCGGGAGTAGTAGATGAGCAGTTCTTC
TRBV25-1	once	NA	TRBJ1-2	CASSRRGAGIYGYTF	TGTGCCAGCAGCCGCCGAGGGGCGGGTATCTATGGCTACACCTTC
TRBV6-5	once	TRBD1	TRBJ1-2	CASSYSGDSGPGYTF	TGTGCCAGCAGTTACTCGGGGGACAGCGGTCCTGGCTACACCTTC
TRBV24-1	NA	TRBD2	TRBJ2-3	CATRGTSGTTDTQYF	TGTGCCACCAGGGGGACTAGCGGCACCACAGATACGCAGTATTTT
TRBV30	NA	NA	TRBJ1-1	CAWSDLYMNTEAFF	TGTGCCTGGAGTGATTTATACATGAACACTGAAGCTTTCTTT
TRBV5-1	NA	TRBD1	TRBJ2-7	CASSLDLTGSSYEQYF	TGCGCCAGCAGCTTGGACCTGACAGGGAGCTCCTACGAGCAGTACTTC
TRBV19	NA	TRBD1	TRBJ1-1	CASSIRRRTGVSSNTEAFF	TGTGCCAGTAGTATTCGTCGCCGGACAGGGGTTTCTTCGAACACTGAAGCTTTCTTT
TRBV7-2	NA	NA	TRBJ2-7	CASSSYTGNEQYF	TGTGCCAGCAGCTCCTACACAGGGAACGAGCAGTACTTC
TRBV5-1	NA	NA	TRBJ2-3	CASSLSYDTQYF	TGCGCCAGCAGCTTATCTTATGATACGCAGTATTTT
TRBV5-4	NA	TRBD2	TRBJ2-2	CASSLDFIGGGTGELFF	TGTGCCAGCAGCTTGGATTTTATCGGGGGGGGCACCGGGGAGCTGTTTTTT
TRBV24-1	NA	NA	TRBJ1-5	CATGGGMSNQPQHF	TGTGCCACTGGGGGCGGGATGAGCAATCAGCCCCAGCATTTT
TRBV19	NA	NA	TRBJ1-5	CASSIPDREGNQPQHF	TGTGCCAGTAGTATACCCGACAGAGAGGGCAATCAGCCCCAGCATTTT
TRBV7-2	NA	NA	TRBJ1-2	CASSANYQNYGYTF	TGTGCCAGCAGCGCCAACTATCAGAACTATGGCTACACCTTC
TRBV28	NA	NA	TRBJ1-5	CASNTWGFSNQPQHF	TGTGCCAGCAATACTTGGGGGTTTTCAAATCAGCCCCAGCATTTT
TRBV24-1	NA	NA	TRBJ2-3	CATSDNQGSTDTQYF	TGTGCCACCAGTGATAACCAGGGAAGCACAGATACGCAGTATTTT
TRBV7-3	NA	NA	TRBJ1-1	CASSLTLRDTEAFF	TGTGCCAGCAGCTTAACGTTGCGTGACACTGAAGCTTTCTTT
TRBV6-1	NA	NA	TRBJ1-1	CASSDPFNGNTEAFF	TGTGCCAGCAGTGATCCCTTTAATGGGAACACTGAAGCTTTCTTT
TRBV12-5	NA	TRBD2	TRBJ2-7	CASGLVDGRLAGESYEQYF	TGTGCTAGTGGTTTGGTAGATGGCCGACTAGCGGGGGAGTCCTACGAGCAGTACTTC
TRBV18	NA	TRBD1	TRBJ1-4	CASSPETGADEKLFF	TGTGCCAGCTCACCGGAGACAGGGGCCGACGAAAAACTGTTTTTT
TRBV24-1	NA	NA	TRBJ2-3	CATSRGLSSTDTQYF	TGTGCCACCAGCCGTGGGCTGTCTAGCACAGATACGCAGTATTTT
TRBV29-1	once	TRBD1	TRBJ1-2	CSVERDRGYGYTF	TGCAGCGTTGAACGGGACAGGGGCTATGGCTACACCTTC
TRBV28	NA	NA	TRBJ1-2	CASSLTEAGYGYTF	TGTGCCAGCAGTTTGACGGAAGCGGGCTATGGCTACACCTTC
TRBV28	NA	NA	TRBJ1-5	CASRGPNQPQHF	TGTGCCAGCAGAGGCCCTAATCAGCCCCAGCATTTT
TRBV9	NA	NA	TRBJ1-4	CASSPQPGTEIYEKLFF	TGTGCCAGCAGCCCTCAGCCGGGGACCGAGATCTATGAAAAACTGTTTTTT
TRBV30	NA	NA	TRBJ1-1	CAWSVDGYTEAFF	TGTGCCTGGAGTGTAGACGGATACACTGAAGCTTTCTTT
TRBV2	NA	NA	TRBJ1-1	CASSAEGVEAFF	TGTGCCAGCAGTGCGGAGGGTGTTGAAGCTTTCTTT
TRBV5-4	NA	NA	TRBJ1-5	CASSFQGKGSNQPQHF	TGTGCCAGCAGCTTCCAGGGAAAGGGTAGCAATCAGCCCCAGCATTTT
TRBV5-1	NA	NA	TRBJ2-1	CASSLEWSNEQFF	TGCGCCAGCAGCTTGGAGTGGAGCAATGAGCAGTTCTTC
TRBV28	once	NA	TRBJ1-5	CASSLQGGWRDQPQHF	TGTGCCAGCAGTCTCCAGGGTGGCTGGAGGGATCAGCCCCAGCATTTT
TRBV3-1/TRBV3-2	NA	NA	TRBJ2-3	CASSQERPTDTQYF	TGTGCCAGCAGCCAAGAGCGTCCGACAGATACGCAGTATTTT
TRBV5-1	NA	TRBD1	TRBJ1-2	CASSFKTGGDLNGYTF	TGCGCCAGCAGCTTCAAGACAGGGGGCGACCTTAATGGCTACACCTTC
TRBV10-3	once	NA	TRBJ2-1	CAISESTVLTQNEQFF	TGTGCCATCAGTGAGTCGACTGTCCTGACTCAGAATGAGCAGTTCTTC
TRBV6-5	NA	NA	TRBJ1-2	CASSHESYGYTF	TGTGCCAGCAGCCATGAGTCCTATGGCTACACCTTC
TRBV21-1	NA	NA	TRBJ2-1	CASSKYRLAGGNEQFF	TGTGCCAGCAGCAAATACCGACTAGCGGGAGGGAATGAGCAGTTCTTC
TRBV28	few	NA	TRBJ1-4	CASSLGGAREKLFF	TGTGCCAGCAGTTTAGGGGGGGCGCGTGAAAAACTGTTTTTT
TRBV5-1	NA	TRBD2	TRBJ2-3	CASSLGDSGRRSTQYF	TGCGCCAGCAGCTTGGGAGATAGCGGGAGACGGTCTACGCAGTATTTT
TRBV9	NA	NA	TRBJ2-3	CASSVDGTDTQYF	TGTGCCAGCAGCGTAGACGGCACAGATACGCAGTATTTT
TRBV27	NA	NA	TRBJ2-2	CASSFFPPGTNTGELFF	TGTGCCAGCAGTTTCTTCCCGCCAGGGACGAACACCGGGGAGCTGTTTTTT
TRBV30	NA	NA	TRBJ2-2	CAWSGRINTGELFF	TGTGCCTGGAGTGGCAGAATAAACACCGGGGAGCTGTTTTTT
TRBV18	once	TRBD2	TRBJ2-1	CASSGRGASGSSSSYNEQFF	TGTGCCAGCTCAGGCCGTGGGGCTAGCGGGAGTAGCAGCTCCTACAATGAGCAGTTCTTC
TRBV7-2	NA	TRBD2	TRBJ2-7	CASSLSYPSGLTYEQYF	TGTGCCAGCAGCTTAAGCTATCCTAGCGGCTTAACCTACGAGCAGTACTTC
TRBV6-5	NA	NA	TRBJ1-5	CASSLVRGDQPQHF	TGTGCCAGCAGTCTCGTCCGGGGAGATCAGCCCCAGCATTTT
TRBV12-3/TRBV12-4	NA	TRBD1	TRBJ1-2	CASTQQGYGYTF	TGTGCCAGCACCCAACAGGGGTATGGCTACACCTTC
TRBV5-5	NA	TRBD1	TRBJ2-7	CASSLADRVSYEQYF	TGTGCCAGCAGCCTAGCCGACAGGGTCTCCTACGAGCAGTACTTC
TRBV7-8	few	NA	TRBJ2-7	CASSLFSEQYF	TGTGCCAGCAGCTTATTCTCCGAGCAGTACTTC
TRBV5-6	NA	NA	TRBJ1-6	CASSLVSGAVDSPLHF	TGTGCCAGCAGCTTGGTTAGCGGGGCGGTGGATTCACCCCTCCACTTT
TRBV12-3/TRBV12-4	NA	NA	TRBJ1-3	CAQRQSSGNTIYF	TGTGCCCAGAGGCAGTCCTCTGGAAACACCATATATTTT
TRBV3-1/TRBV3-2	once	TRBD1	TRBJ2-7	CASSLDRGRYEQYF	TGTGCCAGCAGCTTGGACAGGGGGCGGTACGAGCAGTACTTC